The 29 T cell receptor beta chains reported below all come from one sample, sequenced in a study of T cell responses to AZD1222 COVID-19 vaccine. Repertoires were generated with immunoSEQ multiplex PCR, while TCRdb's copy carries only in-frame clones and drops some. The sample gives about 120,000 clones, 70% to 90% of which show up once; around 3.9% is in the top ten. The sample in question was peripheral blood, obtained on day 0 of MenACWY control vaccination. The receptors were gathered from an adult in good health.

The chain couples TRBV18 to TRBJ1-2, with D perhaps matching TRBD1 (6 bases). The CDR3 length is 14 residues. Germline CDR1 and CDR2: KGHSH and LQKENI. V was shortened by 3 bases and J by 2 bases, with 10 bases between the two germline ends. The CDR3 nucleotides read TGTGCCAGCTCACCTGCCGACAGGAACTATGGCTACACCTTC. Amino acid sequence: CASSPADRNYGYTF.

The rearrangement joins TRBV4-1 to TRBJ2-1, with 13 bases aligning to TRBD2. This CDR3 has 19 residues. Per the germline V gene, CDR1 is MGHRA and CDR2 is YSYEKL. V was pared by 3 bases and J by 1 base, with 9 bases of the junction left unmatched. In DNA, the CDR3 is TGCGCCAGCAGCCACGGGACTAGCGGGGAACATTATTCCTACAATGAGCAGTTCTTC. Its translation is CASSHGTSGEHYSYNEQFF.

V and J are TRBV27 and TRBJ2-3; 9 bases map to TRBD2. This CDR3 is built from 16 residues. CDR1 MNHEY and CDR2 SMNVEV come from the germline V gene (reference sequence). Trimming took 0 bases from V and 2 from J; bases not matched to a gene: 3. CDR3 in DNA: TGTGCCAGCAGTTTATCGGGCGGGGGGGCCACAGATACGCAGTATTTT. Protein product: CASSLSGGGATDTQYF.

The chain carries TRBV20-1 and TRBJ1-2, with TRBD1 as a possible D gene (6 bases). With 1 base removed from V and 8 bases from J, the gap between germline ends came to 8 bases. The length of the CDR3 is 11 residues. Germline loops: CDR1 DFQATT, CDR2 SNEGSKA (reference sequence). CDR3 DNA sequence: TGCAGTGCTAGAGCGGGGGGCGGCTACACCTTC. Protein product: CSARAGGGYTF.

CDR3 amino acids: CASSIRDNYGYTF. The CDR3 nucleotides are TGTGCCAGTAGTATCCGGGATAACTATGGCTACACCTTC. The chain combines TRBV19 with TRBJ1-2; no reliable D call. V gave up 3 bases and J gave up 1 base, with 6 bases separating them. The CDR3 is 13 amino acids. CDR1 is LNHDA, CDR2 SQIVND, per germline (reference sequence).

The CDR3 DNA is TGTGCCAGCAGCTTAGGTGCGGGGGGGCCGTTGGAAGATACGCAGTATTTT. It codes for CASSLGAGGPLEDTQYF. The chain is built from TRBV7-2 and TRBJ2-3, with 9 bases fitting TRBD2. The CDR3 contains 17 residues. Germline-derived CDR1 and CDR2 are SGHTA and FQGNSA. V was clipped by 1 base and J by 5 bases; unmatched bases: 10.

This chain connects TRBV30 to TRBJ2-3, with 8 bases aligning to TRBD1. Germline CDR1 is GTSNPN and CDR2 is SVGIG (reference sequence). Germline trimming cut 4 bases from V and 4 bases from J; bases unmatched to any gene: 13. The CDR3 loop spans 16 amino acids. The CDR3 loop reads CAWTPSDRVSSDTQYF. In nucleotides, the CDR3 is TGTGCCTGGACCCCCTCGGACAGGGTTAGTTCAGATACGCAGTATTTT.

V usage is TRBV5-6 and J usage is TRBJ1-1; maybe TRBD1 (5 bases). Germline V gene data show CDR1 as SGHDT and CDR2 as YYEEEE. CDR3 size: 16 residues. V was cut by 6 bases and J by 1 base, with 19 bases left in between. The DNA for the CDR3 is TGTGCCAGCAAGATCTGGACATATTGGGGGAACACTGAAGCTTTCTTT. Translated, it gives CASKIWTYWGNTEAFF.

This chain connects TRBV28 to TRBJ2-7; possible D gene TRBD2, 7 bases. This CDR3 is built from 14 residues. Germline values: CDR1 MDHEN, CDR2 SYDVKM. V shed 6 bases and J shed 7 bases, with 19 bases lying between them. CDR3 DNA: TGTGCCAGCAGCCCAGTCGGGGGGCTGAGAGAGCAGTACTTC. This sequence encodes CASSPVGGLREQYF. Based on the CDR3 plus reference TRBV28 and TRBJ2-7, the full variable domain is DVKVTQSSRYLVKRTGEKVFLECVQDMDHENMFWYRQDPGLGLRLIYFSYDVKMKEKGDIPEGYSVSREKKERFSLILESASTNQTSMYLCASSPVGGLREQYFGPGTRLTVT.

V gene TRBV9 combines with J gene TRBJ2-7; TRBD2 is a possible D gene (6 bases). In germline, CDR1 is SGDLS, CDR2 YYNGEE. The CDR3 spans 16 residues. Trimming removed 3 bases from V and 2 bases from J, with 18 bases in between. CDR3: CASSAQEGTVAYEQYF. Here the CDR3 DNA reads TGTGCCAGCAGCGCCCAGGAGGGAACTGTTGCCTACGAGCAGTACTTC.

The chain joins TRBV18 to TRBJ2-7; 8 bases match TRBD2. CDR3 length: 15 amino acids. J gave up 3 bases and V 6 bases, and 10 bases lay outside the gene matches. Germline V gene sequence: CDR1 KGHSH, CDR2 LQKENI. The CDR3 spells CASSPGAGGNYEQYF. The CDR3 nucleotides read TGTGCCAGCTCCCCGGGGGCGGGGGGAAACTACGAGCAGTACTTC.

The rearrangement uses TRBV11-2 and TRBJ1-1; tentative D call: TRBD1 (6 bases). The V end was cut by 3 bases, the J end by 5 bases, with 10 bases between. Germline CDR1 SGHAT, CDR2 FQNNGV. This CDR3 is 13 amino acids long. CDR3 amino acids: CASSFFQGTEAFF. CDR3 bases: TGTGCCAGCAGCTTTTTTCAGGGGACTGAAGCTTTCTTT.

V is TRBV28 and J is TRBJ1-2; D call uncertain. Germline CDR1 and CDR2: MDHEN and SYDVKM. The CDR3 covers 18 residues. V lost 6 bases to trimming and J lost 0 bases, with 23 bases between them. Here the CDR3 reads CASRLARPRSGANYGYTF. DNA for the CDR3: TGTGCCAGCAGGCTTGCCCGGCCTCGATCCGGAGCTAACTATGGCTACACCTTC.

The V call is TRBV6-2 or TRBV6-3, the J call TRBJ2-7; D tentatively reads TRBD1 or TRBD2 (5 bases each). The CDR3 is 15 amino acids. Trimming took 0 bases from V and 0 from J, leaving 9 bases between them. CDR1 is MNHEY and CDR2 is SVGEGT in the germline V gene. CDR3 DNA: TGTGCCAGCAGTTACTCGGGGGTCCCCTCCTACGAGCAGTACTTC. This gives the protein CASSYSGVPSYEQYF.

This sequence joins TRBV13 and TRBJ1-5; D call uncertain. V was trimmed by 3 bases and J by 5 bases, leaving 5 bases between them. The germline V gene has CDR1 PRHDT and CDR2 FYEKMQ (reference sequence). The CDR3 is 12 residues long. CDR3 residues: CASSFQDQPQHF. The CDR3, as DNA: TGTGCCAGCAGCTTTCAGGATCAGCCCCAGCATTTT. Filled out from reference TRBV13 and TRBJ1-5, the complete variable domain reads AAGVIQSPRHLIKEKRETATLKCYPIPRHDTVYWYQQGPGQDPQFLISFYEKMQSDKGSIPDRFSAQQFSDYHSELNMSSLELGDSALYFCASSFQDQPQHFGDGTRLSIL.

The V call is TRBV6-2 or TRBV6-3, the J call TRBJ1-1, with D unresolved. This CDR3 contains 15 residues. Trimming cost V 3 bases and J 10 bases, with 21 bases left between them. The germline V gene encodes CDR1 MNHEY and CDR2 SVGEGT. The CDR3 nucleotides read TGTGCCAGCAGTTATTCATCCGTCCTGGTAGAGCGAGCTTTCTTT. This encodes CASSYSSVLVERAFF.

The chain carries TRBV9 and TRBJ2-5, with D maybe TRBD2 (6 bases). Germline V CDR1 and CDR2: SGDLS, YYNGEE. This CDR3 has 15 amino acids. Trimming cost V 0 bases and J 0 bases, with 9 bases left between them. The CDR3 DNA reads TGTGCCAGCAGCGTAGCGGGGGAAAACCAAGAGACCCAGTACTTC. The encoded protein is CASSVAGENQETQYF.

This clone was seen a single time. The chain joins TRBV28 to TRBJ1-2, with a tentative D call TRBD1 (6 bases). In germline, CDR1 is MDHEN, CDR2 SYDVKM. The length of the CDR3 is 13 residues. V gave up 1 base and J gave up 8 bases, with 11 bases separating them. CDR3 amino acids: CASSLFTGTGYTF. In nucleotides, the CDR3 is TGTGCCAGCAGTTTATTTACAGGGACCGGCTACACCTTC.

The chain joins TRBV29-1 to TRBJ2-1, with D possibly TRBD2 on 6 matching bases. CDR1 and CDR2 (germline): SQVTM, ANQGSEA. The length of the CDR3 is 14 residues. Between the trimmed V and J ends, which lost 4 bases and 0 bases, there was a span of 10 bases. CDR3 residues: CSVGAGLSYNEQFF. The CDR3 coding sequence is TGCAGCGTTGGCGCGGGGCTCTCCTACAATGAGCAGTTCTTC.

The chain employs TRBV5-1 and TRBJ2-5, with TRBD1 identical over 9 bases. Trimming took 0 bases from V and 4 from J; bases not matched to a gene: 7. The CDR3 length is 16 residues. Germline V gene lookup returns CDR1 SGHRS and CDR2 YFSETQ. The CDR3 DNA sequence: TGCGCCAGCAGCTTGGCCCAACAGGGGGCGGGAGAGACCCAGTACTTC. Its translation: CASSLAQQGAGETQYF.

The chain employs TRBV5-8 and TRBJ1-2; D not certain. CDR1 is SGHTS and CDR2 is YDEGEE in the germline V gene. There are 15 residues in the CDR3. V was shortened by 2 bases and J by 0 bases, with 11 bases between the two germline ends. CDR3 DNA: TGTGCCAGCAGCTTAATAGGCTACTCTAACTATGGCTACACCTTC. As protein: CASSLIGYSNYGYTF.

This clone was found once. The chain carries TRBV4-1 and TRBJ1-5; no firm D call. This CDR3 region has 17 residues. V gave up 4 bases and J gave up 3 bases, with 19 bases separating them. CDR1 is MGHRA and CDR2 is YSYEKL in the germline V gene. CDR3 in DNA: TGCGCCAGCAGCCTTTCCGCGGGATATGAGGCCAATCAGCCCCAGCATTTT. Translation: CASSLSAGYEANQPQHF.

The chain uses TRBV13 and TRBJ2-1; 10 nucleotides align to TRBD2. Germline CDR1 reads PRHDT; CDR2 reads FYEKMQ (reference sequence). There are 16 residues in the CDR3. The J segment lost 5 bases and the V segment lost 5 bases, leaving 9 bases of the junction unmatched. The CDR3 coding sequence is TGTGCCAGCAGCCCGTGGGGACTAGCGAAAAACAATGAGCAGTTCTTC. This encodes CASSPWGLAKNNEQFF.

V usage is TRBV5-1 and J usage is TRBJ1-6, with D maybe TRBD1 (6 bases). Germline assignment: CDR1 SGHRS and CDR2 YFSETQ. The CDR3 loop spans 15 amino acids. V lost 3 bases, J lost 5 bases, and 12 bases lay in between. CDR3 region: CASSYRTDHNSPLHF. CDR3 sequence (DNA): TGCGCCAGCAGCTATCGGACAGATCATAATTCACCCCTCCACTTT.

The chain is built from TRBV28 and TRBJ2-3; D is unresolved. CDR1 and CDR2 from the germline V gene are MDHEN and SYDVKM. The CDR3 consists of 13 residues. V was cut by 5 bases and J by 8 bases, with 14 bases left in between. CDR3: CASSPSPSSTQYF. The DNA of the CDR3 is TGTGCCAGCAGTCCCTCACCCTCCTCTACGCAGTATTTT.

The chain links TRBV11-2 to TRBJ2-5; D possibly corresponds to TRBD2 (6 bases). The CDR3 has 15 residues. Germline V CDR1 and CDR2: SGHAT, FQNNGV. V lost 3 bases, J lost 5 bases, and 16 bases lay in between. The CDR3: CASSFGGLHQETQYF. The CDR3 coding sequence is TGTGCCAGCAGCTTCGGGGGTCTTCATCAGGAGACCCAGTACTTC.

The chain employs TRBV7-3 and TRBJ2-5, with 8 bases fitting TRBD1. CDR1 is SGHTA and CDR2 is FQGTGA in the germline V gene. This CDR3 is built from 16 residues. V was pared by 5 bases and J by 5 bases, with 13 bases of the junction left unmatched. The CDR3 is CASSTTQAQGAETQYF. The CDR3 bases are TGTGCCAGCAGCACTACACAAGCTCAGGGGGCGGAGACCCAGTACTTC.

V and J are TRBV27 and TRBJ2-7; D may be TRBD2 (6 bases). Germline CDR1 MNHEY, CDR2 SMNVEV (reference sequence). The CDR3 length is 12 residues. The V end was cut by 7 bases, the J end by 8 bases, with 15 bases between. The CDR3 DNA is TGTGCCAGCACCTCATGGAGGGGTCAGCAGTACTTC. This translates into CASTSWRGQQYF.

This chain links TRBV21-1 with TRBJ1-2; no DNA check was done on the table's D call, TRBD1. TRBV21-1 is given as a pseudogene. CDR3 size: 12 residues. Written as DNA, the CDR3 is TGTGCCAACCGGGACAGAAGCTATGGCTACACCTTC. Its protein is CANRDRSYGYTF.